Listed here are 17 T cell receptor beta chains from one sample, sequenced in a study of blood T cell repertoires in COVID-19. Libraries were prepared by immunoSEQ multiplex PCR; TCRdb keeps only in-frame clonotypes and omits some of them. The sample shows under 250,000 clones, approximately 86% of them seen only once. Material: peripheral blood. Receptors were obtained from a woman between 55 and 75 years old who had recovered from COVID-19.

The CDR3 protein is CASRTAGRETQYF. The DNA for the CDR3 is TGTGCCAGCAGGACGGCAGGGCGGGAGACCCAGTACTTC. V is TRBV6-5 and J is TRBJ2-5, with a possible D match to TRBD1 (5 bases). V lost 6 bases and J 5 bases, leaving 13 bases between the germline ends. Germline loops: CDR1 MNHEY, CDR2 SVGAGI. The CDR3 is 13 residues long.

J is TRBJ2-5 and V is TRBV5-1, with D maybe TRBD1 (6 bases). V was clipped by 2 bases and J by 4 bases, with 15 bases between them. The length of the CDR3 is 15 residues. Germline lookup yields CDR1 SGHRS and CDR2 YFSETQ. CDR3 protein: CASSFQGFLTETQYF. The CDR3 DNA is TGCGCCAGCAGCTTTCAGGGGTTCTTGACAGAGACCCAGTACTTC.

V and J are TRBV7-9 and TRBJ2-1; 11 nucleotides agree with TRBD2. This CDR3 has 18 residues. V gave up 6 bases and J gave up 8 bases; unmatched junction bases: 18. From germline, CDR1 is SEHNR and CDR2 FQNEAQ (reference sequence). Here the CDR3 DNA reads TGTGCCAGCAGGGAACCCTTTACGGCTAGCGGGGGGTCGGATGAGCAGTTCTTC. It encodes CASREPFTASGGSDEQFF.

The rearrangement links TRBV11-2 to TRBJ2-7, with TRBD1 identical over 9 bases. The CDR3 covers 13 residues. With V trimmed by 5 bases and J by 4 bases, 3 bases remained unmatched. In germline, CDR1 is SGHAT, CDR2 FQNNGV. The chain's CDR3 is CASSRDRDYEQYF. CDR3 nucleotides: TGTGCCAGCAGCCGGGACAGGGATTACGAGCAGTACTTC.

The chain recombines TRBV3-1 (or the pseudogene TRBV3-2) with TRBJ2-1; unclear D gene. Germline assignment: CDR1 LGHDT and CDR2 YNNKEL (reference sequence). Trimming took 2 bases from V and 6 from J, leaving 8 bases between them. This CDR3 comprises 13 residues. This CDR3 reads CASSQIVFNEQFF. As DNA, the CDR3 is TGTGCCAGCAGCCAAATCGTATTCAATGAGCAGTTCTTC.

This clone was seen a handful of times. CDR3 bases: TGTGCCAGCAGCCCAGCCCGGGGGACGGAGACCCAGTACTTC. Its protein is CASSPARGTETQYF. The chain links TRBV7-2 to TRBJ2-5; the D gene is possibly TRBD2 (6 bases). Trimming pared 5 bases from V and 5 bases from J, leaving 15 bases between. CDR1 SGHTA and CDR2 FQGNSA come from the germline V gene. The CDR3 contains 14 residues.

This clone was recorded only once. The gene calls are TRBV6-1 and TRBJ2-7, with 10 bases aligning to TRBD2. Germline CDR1 is MNHNS and CDR2 is SASEGT. The CDR3 sequence is 16 residues long. Trimming took 2 bases from V and 3 from J; bases not matched to a gene: 7. CDR3 bases: TGTGCCAGCAGTGAATTTAGACTAGCGGGTGGCTACGAGCAGTACTTC. This encodes CASSEFRLAGGYEQYF.

This chain connects TRBV7-8 to TRBJ2-7; D is ambiguous. Germline V gene sequence: CDR1 SGHVS, CDR2 FQNEAQ. This CDR3 has 14 amino acids. Trimming stripped 5 bases from V and 2 bases from J, with 13 bases between. The CDR3 spells CASSPNEATYEQYF. CDR3 nucleotide sequence: TGTGCCAGCAGCCCTAATGAGGCTACCTACGAGCAGTACTTC.

V is TRBV28 and J is TRBJ2-5, with D possibly TRBD2 on 6 matching bases. Germline-derived CDR1 and CDR2 are MDHEN and SYDVKM. V lost 1 base and J lost 3, with 12 bases in between. The CDR3 has 15 amino acids. The CDR3 sequence is CASSLSRAGKETQYF. The CDR3 nucleotides read TGTGCCAGCAGTTTATCCCGCGCGGGGAAAGAGACCCAGTACTTC.

This chain uses TRBV3-1 (or the pseudogene TRBV3-2) with TRBJ2-2; the D gene is possibly TRBD2 (5 bases). The CDR3 is 15 residues long. The germline V gene has CDR1 LGHDT and CDR2 YNNKEL (reference sequence). Trimming took 6 bases from V and 5 from J, leaving 16 bases between them. The CDR3 DNA reads TGTGCCAGCAGACTTGGGAATAGGGAGACCGGGGAGCTGTTTTTT. Translated: CASRLGNRETGELFF.

V gene TRBV5-1 combines with J gene TRBJ1-1; TRBD1 might be the D (6 bases). V was trimmed by 3 bases and J by 2 bases, leaving 11 bases between them. CDR1 is SGHRS and CDR2 is YFSETQ in the germline V gene. The CDR3 contains 14 residues. The CDR3: CASSWTASNTEAFF. The CDR3 DNA reads TGCGCCAGCAGCTGGACAGCGTCCAACACTGAAGCTTTCTTT.

V gene TRBV6-5 combines with J gene TRBJ1-2, with unresolved D. There are 13 residues in the CDR3. Per germline, CDR1 MNHEY and CDR2 SVGAGI. Trimming left V 2 bases short and J 5 bases short, with 9 bases between. The CDR3 sequence: CASSYAFGYGYTF. CDR3 DNA: TGTGCCAGCAGTTACGCATTCGGGTATGGCTACACCTTC.

The chain links TRBV19 to TRBJ2-2; D is perhaps TRBD1 (5 bases). V was clipped by 9 bases and J by 3 bases, with 14 bases between them. The length of the CDR3 is 14 residues. Germline CDR1 LNHDA, CDR2 SQIVND (reference sequence). CDR3: CASSPVQDTGELFF. The CDR3 region has the DNA TGTGCCAGCAGTCCGGTACAGGACACCGGGGAGCTGTTTTTT.

This clone has more than one count but fewer than ten. The J gene is TRBJ1-1, the V gene TRBV4-3, with D possibly TRBD1 on 6 matching bases. CDR1 is LGHNA and CDR2 is YSLEER in the germline V gene. V gave up 0 bases and J gave up 7 bases, with 15 bases separating them. The length of the CDR3 is 15 residues. The CDR3 here is CASSQEMGGGVEAFF. As DNA, the CDR3 is TGCGCCAGCAGCCAAGAGATGGGGGGGGGCGTTGAAGCTTTCTTT.

The chain links TRBV6-2 or TRBV6-3 to TRBJ2-6; no definite D call. The CDR3 is 13 amino acids. With 2 bases removed from V and 4 bases from J, the gap between germline ends came to 3 bases. CDR1 MNHEY and CDR2 SVGEGT come from the germline V gene. CDR3 amino acids: CASSYQGANVLTF. For the CDR3, the DNA is TGTGCCAGCAGTTACCAAGGGGCCAACGTCCTGACTTTC.

The CDR3 DNA follows: TGTGCCAGCAGTCCAGGAACGGACAGGGGGACCGGGGAGCTGTTTTTT. Protein product: CASSPGTDRGTGELFF. The rearrangement joins TRBV25-1 to TRBJ2-2; 10 nucleotides line up with TRBD1. This CDR3 has 16 residues. J was trimmed by 5 bases and V by 5 bases; bases with no gene match: 8. Germline lookup yields CDR1 MGHDK and CDR2 SYGVNS.

CDR3 region: CATSVMGGNTGELFF. Here the CDR3 DNA reads TGTGCCACCAGCGTGATGGGGGGTAACACCGGGGAGCTGTTTTTT. The gene calls are TRBV15 and TRBJ2-2, with a tentative D call TRBD2 (6 bases). Germline CDR1 and CDR2: LNHNV and YYDKDF (reference sequence). The CDR3 runs 15 residues. Trimming took 5 bases from V and 2 from J, leaving 12 bases between them.